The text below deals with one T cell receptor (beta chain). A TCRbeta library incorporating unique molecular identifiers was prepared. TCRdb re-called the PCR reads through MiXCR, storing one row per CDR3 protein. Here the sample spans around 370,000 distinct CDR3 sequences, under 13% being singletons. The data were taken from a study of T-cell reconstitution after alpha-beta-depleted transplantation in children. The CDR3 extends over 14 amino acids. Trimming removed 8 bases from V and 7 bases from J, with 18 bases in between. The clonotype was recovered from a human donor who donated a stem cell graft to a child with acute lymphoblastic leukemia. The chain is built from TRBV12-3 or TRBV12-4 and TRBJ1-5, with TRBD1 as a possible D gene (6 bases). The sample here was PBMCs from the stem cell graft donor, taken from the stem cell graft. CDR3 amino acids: CASGIAGVKQPQHF. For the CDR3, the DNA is TGTGCCAGCGGGATAGCAGGGGTAAAGCAGCCCCAGCATTTT.